Following are 9 T cell receptor beta chains from one sample sequenced in a study of cytomegalovirus exposure and HLA in healthy donors (dated by TCRdb to the late 2010s). Receptor amplification or capture employed the immunoSEQ multiplex PCR assay. The multiplex PCR relied on a mix of 60 forward primers for TCR Vbeta segments and 13 reverse primers for TCR Jbeta segments. Here the immuneACCESS table is served through TCRdb, limited to in-frame sequences with V and J called. Missing clones are a known gap in these copies; in checked studies unresolved V genes cover under half, and the rest lacks a known reason. In all, the sample holds 200,000 to 250,000 clones, and 82% of those were seen once. The ten biggest clones cover more than 5% of the sample. Sequencing was performed on PBMCs. The origin of the receptors is a woman in her thirties or forties in good health and CMV-seropositive.

CDR3 DNA: TGCGCCAGCAGCCGACAGGGGGCAACAGATACGCAGTATTTT. Translated, it gives CASSRQGATDTQYF. This chain joins TRBV4-3 and TRBJ2-3; 10 positions match TRBD1. The CDR3 consists of 14 residues. Germline V lookup: CDR1 LGHNA, CDR2 YSLEER. The J segment lost 3 bases and the V segment lost 4 bases, leaving 1 base of the junction unmatched.

CDR3 DNA: TGTGCCAGCAGCCGACTCTTATCATACGAGCAGTACTTC. This encodes CASSRLLSYEQYF. The V gene is TRBV7-6, the J gene TRBJ2-7, with D uncertain. V shed 5 bases and J shed 4 bases, with 12 bases lying between them. In germline, CDR1 is SGHVS, CDR2 FNYEAQ. The CDR3 is 13 amino acids. Together with reference TRBV7-6 and TRBJ2-7, the CDR3 gives the full variable domain: GAGVSQSPRYKVTKRGQDVALRCDPISGHVSLYWYRQALGQGPEFLTYFNYEAQQDKSGLPNDRFSAERPEGSISTLTIQRTEQRDSAMYRCASSRLLSYEQYFGPGTRLTVT.

The chain links TRBV2 to TRBJ2-7; D possibly corresponds to TRBD1 (6 bases). The length of the CDR3 is 13 residues. From germline, CDR1 is SNHLY and CDR2 FYNNEI. Trimming removed 4 bases at V and 7 bases at J, with 14 bases between. In nucleotides, the CDR3 is TGTGCCAGCAGTGTCGGGCAGGGGCGGGAGCAGTACTTC. It translates to CASSVGQGREQYF.

The chain recombines TRBV5-8 with TRBJ1-1; 8 bases align to TRBD1. CDR3 size: 13 residues. Looked up from germline, CDR1 is SGHTS and CDR2 is YDEGEE. The CDR3 DNA is TGTGCTGCAGGGCAGGGGGCTTTAACTGAAGCTTTCTTT. Translated: CAAGQGALTEAFF.

This rearrangement joins TRBV5-1 to TRBJ2-3; TRBD2 agrees at 9 bases. This CDR3 has 16 amino acids. Germline V lookup: CDR1 SGHRS, CDR2 YFSETQ. The J segment lost 1 base and the V segment lost 2 bases, leaving 5 bases of the junction unmatched. CDR3: CASSFVAGARTDTQYF. The CDR3 DNA sequence: TGCGCCAGCAGCTTTGTAGCGGGGGCCCGCACAGATACGCAGTATTTT.

This clone turned up a few times. The chain uses TRBV29-1 and TRBJ1-2; D may be TRBD1 (6 bases). The germline CDR1 and CDR2 sequences are SQVTM and ANQGSEA. Trimming took 4 bases from V and 4 from J, leaving 16 bases between them. CDR3 length equals 14 residues. The CDR3 nucleotides read TGCAGCGTTGTAGGAGGGGGGGAGACCTATGGCTACACCTTC. This codes for CSVVGGGETYGYTF.

The chain joins TRBV10-2 to TRBJ2-1; 7 positions agree with TRBD2. Per germline, CDR1 WSHSY and CDR2 SAAADI. CDR3 length: 14 residues. V lost 6 bases to trimming and J lost 10 bases; unmatched junction nucleotides: 12. The CDR3 DNA reads as TGCGCCAGCAGGCGAGTGGGAGGGTTAACGGAGCAGTTCTTC. It specifies CASRRVGGLTEQFF.

This chain uses TRBV7-2 with TRBJ2-3; D gene uncertain. Trimming shortened V by 1 base and J by 4 bases, and 12 bases separated the two germline ends. Germline CDR1 is SGHTA and CDR2 is FQGNSA. This CDR3 contains 15 residues. The CDR3 here is CASSLGSTEADTQYF. CDR3 sequence (DNA): TGTGCCAGCAGCTTAGGATCTACCGAGGCAGATACGCAGTATTTT.

The chain employs TRBV11-2 and TRBJ2-7, with 7 nucleotides matching TRBD1. Germline CDR1 SGHAT, CDR2 FQNNGV. The CDR3 consists of 14 residues. Trimming cost V 6 bases and J 2 bases; bases outside gene matches: 7. The CDR3 DNA follows: TGTGCCAGCAGTAAATCGGGACAGACCTACGAGCAGTACTTC. This sequence encodes CASSKSGQTYEQYF.